Sequencing of this T cell receptor beta chain was carried out in a study of shared T cell receptors in the human thymus. Only a few counts were recorded for this clone. Clones were read by immunoSEQ multiplex PCR, and TCRdb kept only the in-frame ones, dropping some. The data contain approximately 490,000 clones, approximately 78% of them singletons. The CDR3 runs 17 residues. CDR1 is LNHNV, CDR2 YYDKDF, per germline (reference sequence). V was clipped by 2 bases and J by 5 bases; unmatched bases: 7. This sample was also put to use in a study of human thymus T cells. That paper adds: The thymus was resected at corrective cardiac surgery. Related research described thymic repertoires that were highly overlapping among unrelated individuals.

The sequenced sample consisted of thymocytes. This chain links TRBV15 with TRBJ2-1; TRBD2 matches at 12 bases. The TCR sequence derives from a boy less than two years old with a congenital heart defect. CDR3 sequence reads: CATSRPRLAGANNEQFF. CDR3 DNA sequence: TGTGCCACCAGCAGACCGAGACTAGCGGGAGCAAACAATGAGCAGTTCTTC.